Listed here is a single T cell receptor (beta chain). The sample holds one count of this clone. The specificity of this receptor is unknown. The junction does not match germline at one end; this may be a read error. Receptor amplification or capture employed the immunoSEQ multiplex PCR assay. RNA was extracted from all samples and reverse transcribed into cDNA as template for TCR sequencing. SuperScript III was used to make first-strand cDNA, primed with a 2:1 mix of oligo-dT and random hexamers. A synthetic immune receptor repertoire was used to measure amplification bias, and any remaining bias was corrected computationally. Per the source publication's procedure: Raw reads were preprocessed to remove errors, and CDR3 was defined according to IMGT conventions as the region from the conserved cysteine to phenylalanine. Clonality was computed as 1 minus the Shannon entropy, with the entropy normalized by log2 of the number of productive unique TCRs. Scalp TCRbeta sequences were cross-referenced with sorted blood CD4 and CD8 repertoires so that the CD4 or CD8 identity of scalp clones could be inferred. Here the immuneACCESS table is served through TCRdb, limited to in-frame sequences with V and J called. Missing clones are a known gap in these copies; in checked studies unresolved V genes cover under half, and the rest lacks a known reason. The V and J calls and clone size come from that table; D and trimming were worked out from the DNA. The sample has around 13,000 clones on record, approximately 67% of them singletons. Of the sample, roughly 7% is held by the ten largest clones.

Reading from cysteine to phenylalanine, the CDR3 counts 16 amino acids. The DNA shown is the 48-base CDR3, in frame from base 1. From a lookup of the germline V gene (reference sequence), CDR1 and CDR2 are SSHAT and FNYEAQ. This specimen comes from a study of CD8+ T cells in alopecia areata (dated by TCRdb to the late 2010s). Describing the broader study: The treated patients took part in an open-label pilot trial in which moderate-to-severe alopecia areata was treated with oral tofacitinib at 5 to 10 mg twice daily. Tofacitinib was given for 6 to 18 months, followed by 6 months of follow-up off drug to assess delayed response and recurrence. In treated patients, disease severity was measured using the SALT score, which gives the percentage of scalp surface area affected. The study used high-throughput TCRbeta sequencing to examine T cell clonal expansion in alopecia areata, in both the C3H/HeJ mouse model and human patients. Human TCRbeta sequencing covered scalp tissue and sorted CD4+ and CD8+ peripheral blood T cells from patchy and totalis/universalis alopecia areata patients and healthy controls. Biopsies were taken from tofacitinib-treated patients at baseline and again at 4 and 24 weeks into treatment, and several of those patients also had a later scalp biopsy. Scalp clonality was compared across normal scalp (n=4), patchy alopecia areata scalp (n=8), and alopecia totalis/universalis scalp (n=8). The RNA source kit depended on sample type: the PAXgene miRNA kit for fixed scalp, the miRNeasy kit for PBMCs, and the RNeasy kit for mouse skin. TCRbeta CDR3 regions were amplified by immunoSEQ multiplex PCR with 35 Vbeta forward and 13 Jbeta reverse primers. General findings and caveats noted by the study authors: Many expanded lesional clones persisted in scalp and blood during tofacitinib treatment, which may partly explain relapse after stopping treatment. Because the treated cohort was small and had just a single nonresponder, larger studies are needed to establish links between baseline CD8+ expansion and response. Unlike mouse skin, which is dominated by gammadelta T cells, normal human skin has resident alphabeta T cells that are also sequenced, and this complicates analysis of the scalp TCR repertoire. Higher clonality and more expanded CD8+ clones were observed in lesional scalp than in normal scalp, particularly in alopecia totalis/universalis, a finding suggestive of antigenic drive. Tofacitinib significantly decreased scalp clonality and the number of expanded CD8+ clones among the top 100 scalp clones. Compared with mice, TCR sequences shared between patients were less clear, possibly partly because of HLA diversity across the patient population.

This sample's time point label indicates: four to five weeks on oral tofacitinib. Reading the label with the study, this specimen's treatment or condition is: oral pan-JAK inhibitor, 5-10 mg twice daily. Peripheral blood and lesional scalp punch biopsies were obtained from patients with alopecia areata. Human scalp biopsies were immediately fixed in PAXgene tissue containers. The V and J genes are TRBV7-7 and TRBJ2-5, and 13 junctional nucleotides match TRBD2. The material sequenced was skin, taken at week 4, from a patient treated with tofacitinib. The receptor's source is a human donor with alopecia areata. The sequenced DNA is TGTGCTAGCAGCTTGGGACTAGCGGGGAACCAAGAGACCCAGTACTTC. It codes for CASSLGLAGNQETQYF.